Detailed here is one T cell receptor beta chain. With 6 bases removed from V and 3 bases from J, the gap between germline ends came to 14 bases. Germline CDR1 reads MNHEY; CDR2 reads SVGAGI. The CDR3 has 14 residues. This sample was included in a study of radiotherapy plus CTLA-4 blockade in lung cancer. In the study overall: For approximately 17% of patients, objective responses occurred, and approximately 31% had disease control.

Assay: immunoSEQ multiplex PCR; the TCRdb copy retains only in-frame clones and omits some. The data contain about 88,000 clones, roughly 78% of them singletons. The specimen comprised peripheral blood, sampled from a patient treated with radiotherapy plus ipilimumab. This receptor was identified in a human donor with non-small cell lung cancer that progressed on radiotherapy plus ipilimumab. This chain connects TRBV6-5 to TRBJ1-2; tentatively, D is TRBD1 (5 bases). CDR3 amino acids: CASSPGGGDYGYTF. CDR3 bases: TGTGCCAGCAGCCCCGGGGGAGGGGACTATGGCTACACCTTC.